This TCR beta chain was sequenced in a study of T-cell reconstitution after alpha-beta-depleted transplantation in children. Details on this clonotype: Antigen: not known.

For TCRbeta, the library was prepared with unique molecular identifiers. TCRdb processed the PCR reads anew with MiXCR; each CDR3 protein has one entry. The repertoire has hundreds of thousands of distinct CDR3 sequences, over 10% of them found once; the top ten carry over 2%. The germline V gene encodes CDR1 MNHEY and CDR2 SVGEGT. The V gene lost 6 bases and the J gene lost 4 bases, with 19 bases spanning the gap. The CDR3 is 16 residues long. Notes on the study in general: Some patients owed their high day-60 TCRbeta diversity to surviving recipient T cells and thymic progenitors.

Here the sequenced sample was PBMCs, mostly from graft donor cells, taken 360 days after TCRalphabeta/CD19-depleted stem cell transplant. This clonotype originated in a male patient under 18 who had a stem cell transplant for acute myeloid leukemia, so the T cells may come from the graft donor. The chain employs TRBV6-2 or TRBV6-3 and TRBJ2-1, with D perhaps TRBD1 or TRBD2 (5 bases each). CDR3 region: CASSLWARAGYNEQFF. The CDR3 coding sequence is TGTGCCAGCAGCCTATGGGCCAGGGCGGGTTACAATGAGCAGTTCTTC.